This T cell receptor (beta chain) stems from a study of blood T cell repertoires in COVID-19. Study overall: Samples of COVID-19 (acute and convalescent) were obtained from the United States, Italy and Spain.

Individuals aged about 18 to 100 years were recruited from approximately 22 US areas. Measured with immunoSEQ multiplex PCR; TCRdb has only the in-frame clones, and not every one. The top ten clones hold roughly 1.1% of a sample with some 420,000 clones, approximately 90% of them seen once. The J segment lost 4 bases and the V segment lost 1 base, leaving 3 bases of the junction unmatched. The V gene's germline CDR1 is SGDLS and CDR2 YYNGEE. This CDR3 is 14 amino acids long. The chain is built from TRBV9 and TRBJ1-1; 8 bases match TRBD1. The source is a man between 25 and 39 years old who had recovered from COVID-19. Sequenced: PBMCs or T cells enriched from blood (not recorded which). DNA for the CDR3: TGTGCCAGCAGCGTATCAGGGGGCCTCACTGAAGCTTTCTTT. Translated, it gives CASSVSGGLTEAFF.